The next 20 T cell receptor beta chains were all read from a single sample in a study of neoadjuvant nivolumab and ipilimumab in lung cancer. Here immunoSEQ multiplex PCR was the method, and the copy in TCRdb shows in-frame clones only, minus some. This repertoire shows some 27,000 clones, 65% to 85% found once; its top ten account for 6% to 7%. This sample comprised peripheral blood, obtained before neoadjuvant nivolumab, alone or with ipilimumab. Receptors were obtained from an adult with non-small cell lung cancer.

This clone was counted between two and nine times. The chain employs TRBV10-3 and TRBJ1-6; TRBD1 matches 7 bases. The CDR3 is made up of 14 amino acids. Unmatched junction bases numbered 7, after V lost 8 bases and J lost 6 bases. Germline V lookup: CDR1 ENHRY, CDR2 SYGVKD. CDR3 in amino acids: CAIQRDRANSPLHF. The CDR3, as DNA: TGTGCCATCCAACGAGACAGGGCTAATTCACCCCTCCACTTT.

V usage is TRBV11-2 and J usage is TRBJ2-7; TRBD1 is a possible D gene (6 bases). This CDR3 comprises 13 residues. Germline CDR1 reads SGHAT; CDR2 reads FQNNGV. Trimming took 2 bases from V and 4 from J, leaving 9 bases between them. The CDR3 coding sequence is TGTGCCAGCAGCTTAAGGACAGTATACGAGCAGTACTTC. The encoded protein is CASSLRTVYEQYF.

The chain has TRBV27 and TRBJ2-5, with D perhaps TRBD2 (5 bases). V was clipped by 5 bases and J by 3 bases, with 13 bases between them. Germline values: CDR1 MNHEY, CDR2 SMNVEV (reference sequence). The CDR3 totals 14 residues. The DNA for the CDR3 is TGTGCCAGCAGTCTAGGACTGCCCAAAGAGACCCAGTACTTC. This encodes CASSLGLPKETQYF.

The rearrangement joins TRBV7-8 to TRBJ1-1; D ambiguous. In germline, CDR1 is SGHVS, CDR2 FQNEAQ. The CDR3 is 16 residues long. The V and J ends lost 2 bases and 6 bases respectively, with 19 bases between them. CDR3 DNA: TGTGCCAGCAGCTTAAAAGTGAGAACTAACGGGCCTGAAGCTTTCTTT. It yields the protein CASSLKVRTNGPEAFF.

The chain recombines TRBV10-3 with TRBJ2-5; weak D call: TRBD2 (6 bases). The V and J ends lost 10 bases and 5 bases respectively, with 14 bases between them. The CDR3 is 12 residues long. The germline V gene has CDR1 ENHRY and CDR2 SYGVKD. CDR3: CATGRTTETQYF. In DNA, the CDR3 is TGTGCCACCGGGAGAACTACGGAGACCCAGTACTTC.

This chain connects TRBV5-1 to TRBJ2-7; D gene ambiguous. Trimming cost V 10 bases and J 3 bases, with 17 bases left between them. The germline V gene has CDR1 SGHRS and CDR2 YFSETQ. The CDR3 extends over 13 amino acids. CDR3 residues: CAARVQTFYEQYF. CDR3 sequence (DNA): TGCGCCGCTCGAGTGCAGACTTTCTACGAGCAGTACTTC.

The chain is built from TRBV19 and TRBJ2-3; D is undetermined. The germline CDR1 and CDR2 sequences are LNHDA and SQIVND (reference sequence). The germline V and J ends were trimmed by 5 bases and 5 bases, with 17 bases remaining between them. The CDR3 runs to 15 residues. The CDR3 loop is CASSFDRQRGDTQYF. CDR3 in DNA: TGTGCCAGTAGTTTTGACCGGCAAAGAGGAGATACGCAGTATTTT. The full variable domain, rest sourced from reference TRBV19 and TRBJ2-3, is DGGITQSPKYLFRKEGQNVTLSCEQNLNHDAMYWYRQDPGQGLRLIYYSQIVNDFQKGDIAEGYSVSREKKESFPLTVTSAQKNPTAFYLCASSFDRQRGDTQYFGPGTRLTVL.

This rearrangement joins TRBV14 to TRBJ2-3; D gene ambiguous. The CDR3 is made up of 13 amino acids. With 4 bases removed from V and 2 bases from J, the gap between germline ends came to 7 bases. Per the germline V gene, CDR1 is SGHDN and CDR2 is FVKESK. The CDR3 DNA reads TGTGCCAGCAGCCGACCGCCCACAGATACGCAGTATTTT. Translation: CASSRPPTDTQYF.

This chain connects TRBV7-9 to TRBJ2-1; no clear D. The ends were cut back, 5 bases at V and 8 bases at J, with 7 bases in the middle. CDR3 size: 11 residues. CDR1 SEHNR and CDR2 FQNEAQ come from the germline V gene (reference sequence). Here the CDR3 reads CASSPVDEQFF. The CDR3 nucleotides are TGTGCCAGCAGCCCCGTAGATGAGCAGTTCTTC.

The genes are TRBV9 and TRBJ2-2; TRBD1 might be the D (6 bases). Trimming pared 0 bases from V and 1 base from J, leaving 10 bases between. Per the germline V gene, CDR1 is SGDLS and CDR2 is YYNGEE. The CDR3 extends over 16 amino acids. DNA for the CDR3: TGTGCCAGCAGCGTAGAGGGGACAAAGAACACCGGGGAGCTGTTTTTT. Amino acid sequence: CASSVEGTKNTGELFF.

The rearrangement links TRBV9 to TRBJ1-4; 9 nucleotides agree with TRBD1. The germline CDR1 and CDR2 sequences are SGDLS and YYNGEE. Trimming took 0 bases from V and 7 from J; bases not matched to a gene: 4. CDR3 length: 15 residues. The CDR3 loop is CASSVVGTGTEKLFF. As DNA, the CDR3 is TGTGCCAGCAGCGTAGTCGGGACAGGGACTGAAAAACTGTTTTTT.

CDR3 amino acids: CASSDRGTGNSYEQYF. The DNA for the CDR3 is TGCGCCAGCAGTGACCGCGGGACAGGAAACTCCTACGAGCAGTACTTC. V gene TRBV10-1 combines with J gene TRBJ2-7, with TRBD1 matching over 8 bases. CDR3 length: 16 amino acids. V dropped 3 bases and J dropped 0; count of bases not matched to a gene: 7. Germline loops: CDR1 WNHNN, CDR2 SYGVQD (reference sequence).

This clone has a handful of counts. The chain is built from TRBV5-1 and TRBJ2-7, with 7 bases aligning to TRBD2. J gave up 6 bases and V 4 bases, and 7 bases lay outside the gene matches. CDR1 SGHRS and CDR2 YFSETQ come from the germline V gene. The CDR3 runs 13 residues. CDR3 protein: CASSGPGGGEQYF. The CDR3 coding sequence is TGCGCCAGCAGCGGGCCAGGCGGGGGCGAGCAGTACTTC.

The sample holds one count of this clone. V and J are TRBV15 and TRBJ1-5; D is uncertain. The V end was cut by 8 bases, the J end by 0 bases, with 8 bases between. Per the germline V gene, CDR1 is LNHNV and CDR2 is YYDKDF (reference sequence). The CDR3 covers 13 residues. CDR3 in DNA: TGTGCCACCGGTATCTATAGCAATCAGCCCCAGCATTTT. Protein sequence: CATGIYSNQPQHF.

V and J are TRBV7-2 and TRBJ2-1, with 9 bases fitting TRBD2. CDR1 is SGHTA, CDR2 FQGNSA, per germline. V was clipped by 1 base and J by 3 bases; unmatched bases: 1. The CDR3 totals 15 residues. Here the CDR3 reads CASSLDSGGYNEQFF. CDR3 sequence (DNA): TGTGCCAGCAGCTTAGATAGCGGGGGCTACAATGAGCAGTTCTTC.

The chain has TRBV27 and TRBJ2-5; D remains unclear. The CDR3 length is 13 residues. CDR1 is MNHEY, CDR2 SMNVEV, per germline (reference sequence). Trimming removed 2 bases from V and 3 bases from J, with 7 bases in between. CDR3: CASSLTRKETQYF. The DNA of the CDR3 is TGTGCCAGCAGTTTAACGAGGAAAGAGACCCAGTACTTC.

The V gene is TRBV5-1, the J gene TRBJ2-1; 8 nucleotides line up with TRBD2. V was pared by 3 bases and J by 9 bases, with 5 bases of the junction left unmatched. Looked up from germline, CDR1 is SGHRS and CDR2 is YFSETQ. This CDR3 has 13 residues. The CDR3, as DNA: TGCGCCAGCAGCTACGGGGGGGACGGTGAGCAGTTCTTC. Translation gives CASSYGGDGEQFF.

The CDR3 DNA is TGTGCCAGCAGCTCAATACAGGGCCTTGGACATGGCTACACCTTC. Amino acid sequence: CASSSIQGLGHGYTF. The chain has TRBV7-2 and TRBJ1-2; D possibly corresponds to TRBD1 (6 bases). The germline gives CDR1 SGHTA, CDR2 FQGNSA. Deletions cut 4 bases from V and 6 bases from J, with 18 bases between. This CDR3 is built from 15 residues.

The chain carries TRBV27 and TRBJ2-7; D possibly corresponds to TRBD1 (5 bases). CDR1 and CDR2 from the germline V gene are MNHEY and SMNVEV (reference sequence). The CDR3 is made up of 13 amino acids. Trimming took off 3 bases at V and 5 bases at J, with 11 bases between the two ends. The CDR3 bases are TGTGCCAGCAGTTTTCGTAGGGGCAACGAGCAGTACTTC. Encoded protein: CASSFRRGNEQYF.

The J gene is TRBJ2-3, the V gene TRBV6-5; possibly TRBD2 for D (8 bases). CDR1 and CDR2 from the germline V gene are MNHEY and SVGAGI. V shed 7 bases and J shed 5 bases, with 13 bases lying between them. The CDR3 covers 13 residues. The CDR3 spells CASTGGDRDTQYF. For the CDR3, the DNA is TGTGCCAGCACGGGGGGGGACAGAGATACGCAGTATTTT.